This TCR beta chain was profiled in a study of T cell responses to AZD1222 COVID-19 vaccine. Study results and caveats: Among AZD1222 vaccinees, only 5 to 7 were seropositive at baseline.

The protocol was immunoSEQ multiplex PCR, while the TCRdb copy is restricted to in-frame clones and leaves out a portion. The sample shows under 110,000 clones, about 92% of them seen only once. The CDR3 sequence is 14 residues long. Trimming stripped 3 bases from V and 2 bases from J, with 12 bases between. Germline V gene sequence: CDR1 DFQATT, CDR2 SNEGSKA (reference sequence). As regards this clone: The antigen remains undetermined.

The specimen comprised peripheral blood, sampled 28 days after the second AZD1222 dose. This sequence joins TRBV20-1 and TRBJ2-3; no definite D call. The TCR was taken from an adult who received the AZD1222 COVID-19 vaccine. CDR3: CSASLGPITDTQYF. In nucleotides, the CDR3 is TGCAGTGCTAGTTTAGGTCCTATCACAGATACGCAGTATTTT.